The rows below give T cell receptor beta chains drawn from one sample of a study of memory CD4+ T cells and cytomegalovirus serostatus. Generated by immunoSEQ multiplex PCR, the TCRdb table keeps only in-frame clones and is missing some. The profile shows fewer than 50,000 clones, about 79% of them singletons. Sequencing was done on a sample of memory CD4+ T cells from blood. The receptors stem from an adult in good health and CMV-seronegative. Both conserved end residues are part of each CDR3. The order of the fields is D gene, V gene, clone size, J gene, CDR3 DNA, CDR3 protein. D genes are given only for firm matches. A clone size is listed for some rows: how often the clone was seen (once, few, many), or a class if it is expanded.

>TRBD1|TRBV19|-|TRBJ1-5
TGTGCCAGTAGCGAACGGTGGACAGGCTCCTATCAGCCCCAGCATTTT
CASSERWTGSYQPQHF
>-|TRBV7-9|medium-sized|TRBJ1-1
TGTGCCAGCAGCTTAATGCGGAACACTGAAGCTTTCTTT
CASSLMRNTEAFF
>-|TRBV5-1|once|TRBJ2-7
TGCGCCAGCAGTGTTAACGTTTCTCCGGACGAGCAGTACTTC
CASSVNVSPDEQYF
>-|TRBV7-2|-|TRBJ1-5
TGTGCCAGCAGCTTAGAACTTAGCAATCAGCCCCAGCATTTT
CASSLELSNQPQHF
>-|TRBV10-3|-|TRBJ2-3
TGTGCCATCACCGACCCCTCTAGGGCAGATACGCAGTATTTT
CAITDPSRADTQYF
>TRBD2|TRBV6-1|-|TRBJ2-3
TGTGCCAGCAGTGGAGCCCTGGGACTAGCGGGCCCAGATACGCAGTATTTT
CASSGALGLAGPDTQYF
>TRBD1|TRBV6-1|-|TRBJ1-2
TGTGCCAGCAAATGGTCAGGGGGCGACTATGGCTACACCTTC
CASKWSGGDYGYTF
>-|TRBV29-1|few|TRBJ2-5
TGCAGCGTTGCACGGCTGGGCGTGACAGTAGAGACCCAGTACTTC
CSVARLGVTVETQYF
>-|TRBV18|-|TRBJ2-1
TGTGCCAGCTCATCACAGGGACACAATGAGCAGTTCTTC
CASSSQGHNEQFF
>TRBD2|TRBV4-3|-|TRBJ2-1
TGCGCCAGCAGCCACGGCCTAGCGGACTACAATGAGCAGTTCTTC
CASSHGLADYNEQFF
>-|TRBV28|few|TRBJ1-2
TGTGCCAGCAGTTTAAAGGGAGTAGCGGGCTATGGCTACACCTTC
CASSLKGVAGYGYTF
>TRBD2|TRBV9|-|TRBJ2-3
TGTGCCAGCAGCGAGGGCTCCGGGACTAGCGGGGCATCTAGCACAGATACGCAGTATTTT
CASSEGSGTSGASSTDTQYF
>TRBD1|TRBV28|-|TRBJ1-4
TGTGCCAGCAGGCCGGACAGGGGCTATAATGAAAAACTGTTTTTT
CASRPDRGYNEKLFF
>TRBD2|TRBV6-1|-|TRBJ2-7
TGTGCCAGCAGTGTTGTAGCGGGAGGCGCTTACGAGCAGTACTTC
CASSVVAGGAYEQYF
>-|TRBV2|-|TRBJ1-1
TGTGCCAGCAGTGTCAATAGTCGTGGGGTGAACACTGAAGCTTTCTTT
CASSVNSRGVNTEAFF
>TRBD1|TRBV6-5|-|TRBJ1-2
TGTGCCAGCAGTCGCCAATCAGGGGGCTATGGCTACACCTTC
CASSRQSGGYGYTF
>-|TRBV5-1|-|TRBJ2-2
TGCGCCAGCAGCTTGTCCGGGACCTTAACCGGGGAGCTGTTTTTT
CASSLSGTLTGELFF
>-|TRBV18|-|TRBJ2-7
TGTGCCAGCTCACCACAGGGAAATAGCGCCTACGAGCAGTACTTC
CASSPQGNSAYEQYF
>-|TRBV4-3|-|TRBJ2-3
TGCGCCAGCAGCCAAGATTTATGGGCTAAAGATACGCAGTATTTT
CASSQDLWAKDTQYF
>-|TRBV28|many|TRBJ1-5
TGTGCCAGCGGCGGGGACGGTTATAGCAATCAGCCCCAGCATTTT
CASGGDGYSNQPQHF
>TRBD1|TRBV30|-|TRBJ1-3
TGTGCCTGGAGTGCTGTACAGGGGATCCGAAACACCATATATTTT
CAWSAVQGIRNTIYF
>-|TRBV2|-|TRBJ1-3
TGTGCCAGCAGCGGTGCTTTCTCTGGAAACACCATATATTTT
CASSGAFSGNTIYF
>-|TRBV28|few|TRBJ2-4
TGTGCCAGCAGTTTGGCCATGGCCAACATTCAGTACTTC
CASSLAMANIQYF
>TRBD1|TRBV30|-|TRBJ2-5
TGTGCCTGGAGGACTCAGACAGGGGGCGGGCGAGAGACCCAGTACTTC
CAWRTQTGGGRETQYF
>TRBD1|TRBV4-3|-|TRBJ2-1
TGCGCCAGCAGAGGGGACAGGGGCTACAATGAGCAGTTCTTC
CASRGDRGYNEQFF
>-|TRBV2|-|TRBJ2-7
TGTGCCAGCAGTGAACGTCGCAGCCTCTACGAGCAGTACTTC
CASSERRSLYEQYF
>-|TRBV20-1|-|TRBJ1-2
TGCAGTGCTGTGTCCCGGGGGGGCTACACCTTC
CSAVSRGGYTF
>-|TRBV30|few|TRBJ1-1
TGTGCCTGGAACCCGGGGAACACTGAAGCTTTCTTT
CAWNPGNTEAFF
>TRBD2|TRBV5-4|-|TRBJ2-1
TGTGCCAGCAGCTTGGAACTAGCGGACAATGAGCAGTTCTTC
CASSLELADNEQFF
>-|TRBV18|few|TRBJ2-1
TGTGCCAGCTCACCAGACAATGAGCAGTTCTTC
CASSPDNEQFF
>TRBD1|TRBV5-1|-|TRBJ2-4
TGCGCCATCCGAACAGGGGGCGCCTCGTCCGGGAACATTCAGTACTTC
CAIRTGGASSGNIQYF
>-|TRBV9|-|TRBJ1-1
TGTGCCAGCAGCGCCACGTTTGGCCTGAACACTGAAGCTTTCTTT
CASSATFGLNTEAFF
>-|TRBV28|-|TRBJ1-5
TGTGCCAGCAGTTGGACAGACAATCAGCCCCAGCATTTT
CASSWTDNQPQHF
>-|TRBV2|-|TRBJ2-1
TGTGCCAGTTTAGCGGCCCCCTACAATGAGCAGTTCTTC
CASLAAPYNEQFF
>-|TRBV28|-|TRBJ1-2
TGTGCCAGCAGCCCCATCTTCCCCGCGGGGGGCTACACCTTC
CASSPIFPAGGYTF
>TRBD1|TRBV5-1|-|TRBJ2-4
TGCGCCAGCAGCCCCGGGACAGGAGGAGGTTTGGCCAAAAACATTCAGTACTTC
CASSPGTGGGLAKNIQYF
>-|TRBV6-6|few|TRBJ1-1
TGTGCCAGCAGTACTGGGCACAACACTGAAGCTTTCTTT
CASSTGHNTEAFF
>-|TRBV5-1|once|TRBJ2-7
TGCGCCAGCAGCCCCGGGGCCTCCAATAACGAGCAGTACTTC
CASSPGASNNEQYF
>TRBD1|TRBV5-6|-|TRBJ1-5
TGTGCCAGCAGCTCCCGGACAGGGGATAATCAGCCCCAGCATTTT
CASSSRTGDNQPQHF
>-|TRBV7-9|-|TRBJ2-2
TGTGCCAGCAGTTCTCCGGGGAGCGGGGAGCTGTTTTTT
CASSSPGSGELFF
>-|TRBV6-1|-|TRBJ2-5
TGTGCCAGCAGTGGCATGCTAGGGACCTTACAAGAGACCCAGTACTTC
CASSGMLGTLQETQYF
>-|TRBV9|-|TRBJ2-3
TGTGCCAGCGGGAACAGTCTAACGCAGTATTTT
CASGNSLTQYF
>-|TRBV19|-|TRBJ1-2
TGTGCCAGTAGTGGGACTGAGAACTATGGCTACACCTTC
CASSGTENYGYTF
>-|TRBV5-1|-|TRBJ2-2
TGCGCCAGCAGCGGTCACCGGGACCCTACCACCGGGGAGCTGTTTTTT
CASSGHRDPTTGELFF
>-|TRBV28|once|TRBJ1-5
TGTGCCAGCAGTTTACTGACGGGGTGGGAGTCTCAGCCCCAGCATTTT
CASSLLTGWESQPQHF
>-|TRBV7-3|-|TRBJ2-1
TGTGCCAGCAGCTTAGGTGGGTCGGGACGTGAGCAGTTCTTC
CASSLGGSGREQFF
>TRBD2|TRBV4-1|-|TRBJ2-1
TGCGCCAGCAGCCAAGGAACTGCTTACGGCCGGGGGGGGAATGAGCAGTTCTTC
CASSQGTAYGRGGNEQFF
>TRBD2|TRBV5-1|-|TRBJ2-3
TGCGCCAGCAGCCTCGGGACTAGCGGGAGACACGATACGCAGTATTTT
CASSLGTSGRHDTQYF
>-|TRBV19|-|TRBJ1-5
TGTGCCAGTAGTACCCCCGAACAGCCCCAGCATTTT
CASSTPEQPQHF
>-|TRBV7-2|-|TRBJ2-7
TGTGCCAGCAGCACCGGGACGGGACCCTACGAGCAGTACTTC
CASSTGTGPYEQYF
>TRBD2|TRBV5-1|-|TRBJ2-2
TGCGCCAGCAGCCAAATATCCATAGCGGGAGGGGGCACCGGGGAGCTGTTTTTT
CASSQISIAGGGTGELFF
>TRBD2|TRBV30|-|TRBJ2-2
TGTGCCTGGAGTTACACTAGCGGGAGAGCCGGGGAGCTGTTTTTT
CAWSYTSGRAGELFF
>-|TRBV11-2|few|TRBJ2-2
TGTGCCAGCAGCTTAGAAGGGTCCGACACCGGGGAGCTGTTTTTT
CASSLEGSDTGELFF
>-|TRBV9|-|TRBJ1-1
TGTGCCAGCAGCGTAGATGGCAGGGTCACTGAAGCTTTCTTT
CASSVDGRVTEAFF
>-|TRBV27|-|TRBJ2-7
TGTGCCAGCAGTAGTCGGGGGTACTACGAGCAGTACTTC
CASSSRGYYEQYF